The source of this TCR beta chain is a study of CD8 T cells in ankylosing spondylitis. Libraries for TCR beta were made by quantitative 5'-RACE with molecular barcodes. TCRdb re-analysed the 5' RACE reads in MiXCR, keeping a single row per CDR3 protein. Of about 240,000 distinct CDR3 sequences in the sample, roughly a quarter are singletons; the top ten hold approximately 0.61%. Per germline, CDR1 SGHVS and CDR2 FNYEAQ. The CDR3 consists of 12 residues. V was pared by 2 bases and J by 6 bases, with 6 bases between. This clonotype has ten or more counts. The V gene is TRBV7-6, the J gene TRBJ2-3; D gene unclear. The clonotype originates from a male donor with ankylosing spondylitis or in good health (not recorded which). The sequencing input was blood, either unsorted or a sorted T cell fraction (not recorded which). The CDR3, as DNA: TGTGCCAGCAGCTTAACGAGGGATACGCAGTATTTT. Amino acids: CASSLTRDTQYF.